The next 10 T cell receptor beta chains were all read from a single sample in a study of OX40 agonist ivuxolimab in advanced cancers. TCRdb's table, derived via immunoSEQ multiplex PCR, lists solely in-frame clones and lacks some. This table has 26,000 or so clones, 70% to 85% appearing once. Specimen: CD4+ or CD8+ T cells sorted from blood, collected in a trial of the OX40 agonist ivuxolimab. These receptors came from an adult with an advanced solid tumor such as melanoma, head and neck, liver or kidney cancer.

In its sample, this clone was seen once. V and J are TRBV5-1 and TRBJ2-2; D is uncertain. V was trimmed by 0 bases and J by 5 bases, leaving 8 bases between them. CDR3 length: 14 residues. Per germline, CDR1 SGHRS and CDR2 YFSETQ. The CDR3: CASSLDGRTGELFF. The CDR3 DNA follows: TGCGCCAGCAGCTTGGATGGCAGAACCGGGGAGCTGTTTTTT. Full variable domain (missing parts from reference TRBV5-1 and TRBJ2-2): KAGVTQTPRYLIKTRGQQVTLSCSPISGHRSVSWYQQTPGQGLQFLFEYFSETQRNKGNFPGRFSGRQFSNSRSEMNVSTLELGDSALYLCASSLDGRTGELFFGEGSRLTVL.

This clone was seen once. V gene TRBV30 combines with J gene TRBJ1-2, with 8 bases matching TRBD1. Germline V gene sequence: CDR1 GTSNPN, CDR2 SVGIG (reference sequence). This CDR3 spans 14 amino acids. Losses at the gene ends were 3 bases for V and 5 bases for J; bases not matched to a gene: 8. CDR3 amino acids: CAWRIQGEGYGYTF. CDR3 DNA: TGTGCCTGGAGAATACAGGGGGAAGGGTATGGCTACACCTTC.

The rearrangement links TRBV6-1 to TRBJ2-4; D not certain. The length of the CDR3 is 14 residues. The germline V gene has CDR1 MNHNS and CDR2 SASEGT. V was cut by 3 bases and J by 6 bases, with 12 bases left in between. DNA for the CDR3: TGTGCCAGCAGTGACCCGGTCTCGTCAAACATTCAGTACTTC. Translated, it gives CASSDPVSSNIQYF.

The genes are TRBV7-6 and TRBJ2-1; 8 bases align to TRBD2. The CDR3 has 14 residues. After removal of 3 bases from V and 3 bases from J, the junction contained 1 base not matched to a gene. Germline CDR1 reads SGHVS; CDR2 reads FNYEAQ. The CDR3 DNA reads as TGTGCCAGCAGCTTCAGCGGGGGCTACAATGAGCAGTTCTTC. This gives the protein CASSFSGGYNEQFF. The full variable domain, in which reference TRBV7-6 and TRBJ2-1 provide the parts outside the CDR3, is GAGVSQSPRYKVTKRGQDVALRCDPISGHVSLYWYRQALGQGPEFLTYFNYEAQQDKSGLPNDRFSAERPEGSISTLTIQRTEQRDSAMYRCASSFSGGYNEQFFGPGTRLTVL.

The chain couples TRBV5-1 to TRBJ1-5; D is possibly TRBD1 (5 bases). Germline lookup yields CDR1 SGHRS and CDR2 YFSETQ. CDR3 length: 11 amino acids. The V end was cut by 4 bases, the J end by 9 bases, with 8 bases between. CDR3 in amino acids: CASSPGGPQHF. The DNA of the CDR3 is TGCGCCAGCAGCCCGGGGGGGCCCCAGCATTTT.

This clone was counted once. The CDR3 region has the DNA TGTGCCAGCAGCGTAGTTGGGGGTGTCGATACGCAGTATTTT. It is translated as CASSVVGGVDTQYF. The rearrangement joins TRBV9 to TRBJ2-3; D may be TRBD1 or TRBD2 (5 bases each). The CDR3 runs 14 residues. Trimming pared 0 bases from V and 6 bases from J, leaving 11 bases between. Germline V gene sequence: CDR1 SGDLS, CDR2 YYNGEE.

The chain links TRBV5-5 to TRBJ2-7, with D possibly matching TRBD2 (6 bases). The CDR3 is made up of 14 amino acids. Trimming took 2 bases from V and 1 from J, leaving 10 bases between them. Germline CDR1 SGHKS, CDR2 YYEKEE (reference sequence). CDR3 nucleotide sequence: TGTGCCAGCAGCTTCACGGGGGAATCCTACGAGCAGTACTTC. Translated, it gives CASSFTGESYEQYF.

This CDR3 reads CASSLSAPDTQYF. The CDR3 DNA is TGTGCCAGCAGCTTGAGCGCTCCAGATACGCAGTATTTT. This rearrangement joins TRBV7-6 to TRBJ2-3, with no clear D. This CDR3 region has 13 residues. Germline V gene sequence: CDR1 SGHVS, CDR2 FNYEAQ. Trimming left V 3 bases short and J 4 bases short, with 8 bases between.

CDR3 DNA: TGTGCCAGCGGGACGGGAGGGCAAGATACGCAGTATTTT. It codes for CASGTGGQDTQYF. The chain is built from TRBV7-6 and TRBJ2-3; the match to TRBD2 covers 8 bases. The length of the CDR3 is 13 residues. Germline CDR1 SGHVS, CDR2 FNYEAQ. V was pared by 8 bases and J by 5 bases, with 6 bases of the junction left unmatched.

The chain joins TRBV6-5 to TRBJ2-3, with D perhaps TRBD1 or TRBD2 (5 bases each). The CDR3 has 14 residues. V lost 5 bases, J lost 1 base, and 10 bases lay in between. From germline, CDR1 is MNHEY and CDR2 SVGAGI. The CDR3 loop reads CASSLGRRTDTQYF. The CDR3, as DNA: TGTGCCAGCAGTCTGGGACGGCGCACAGATACGCAGTATTTT.